The clone carrying this T cell receptor (beta chain) ranks as medium-sized. What it binds is unknown. The data were taken from a study of PD-L1 blockade in urothelial cancer. Study details: Atezolizumab 1,200 mg was given intravenously every 3 weeks, starting 2014. Before enrollment, 0 to 3 chemotherapy regimens had been given to patients. Median blood clonality was roughly 0.072, with more than 75,000 unique TCRs. Findings and limits, study-wide: Clonality of blood TCR below the median before treatment predicted better survival.

Using immunoSEQ multiplex PCR, the repertoire was profiled, and TCRdb retains in-frame clones only, with some absent. Found here are over 45,000 clones, about 86% of them singletons; the top ten hold under 3%. This CDR3 spans 13 amino acids. Germline V gene lookup returns CDR1 SGHTA and CDR2 FQGTGA. V lost 6 bases and J lost 0, with 8 bases in between. The J gene is TRBJ1-1, the V gene TRBV7-3; a weak D match, TRBD1 (6 bases). The sequence was obtained from a man between 50 and 59 years old with urothelial cancer. This specimen consisted of PBMCs, obtained around atezolizumab (anti-PD-L1) treatment. CDR3 nucleotides: TGTGCCAGCAGACAGGGTTTGAACACTGAAGCTTTCTTT. It encodes CASRQGLNTEAFF.